The 20 T cell receptor beta chains in this list originate from one sample, sequenced in a study of shared clonotypes between healthy human individuals. CD45RO negativity and positive selection for CCR7 defined naive CD8 cells, a population that excluded terminally differentiated effector memory CD45RA+ cells. The table came from immunoSEQ multiplex PCR; TCRdb's copy has only in-frame clones and leaves some out. The sample lists about 2.2 million clones; about 92% were seen once. The source material was naive CD8+ T cells from PBMCs. The receptors come from a man between 18 and 35 years old in good health. Some clones in this sample may be carry-over from other donors' samples.

The gene calls are TRBV6-5 and TRBJ2-1; D might be TRBD2 (6 bases). Trimming removed 6 bases from V and 6 bases from J, with 18 bases in between. The CDR3 extends over 15 amino acids. Per germline, CDR1 MNHEY and CDR2 SVGAGI. CDR3 bases: TGTGCCAGCAGCCCGGGATTTGCCGGGGGCAATGAGCAGTTCTTC. Translating gives CASSPGFAGGNEQFF.

This rearrangement joins TRBV27 to TRBJ2-7; 10 bases map to TRBD1. This CDR3 is built from 16 residues. Germline V CDR1 and CDR2: MNHEY, SMNVEV (reference sequence). Unmatched junction bases numbered 9, after V lost 5 bases and J lost 2 bases. The CDR3 DNA follows: TGTGCCAGCAGTGTCAGACAGGGGGCGCCAACCTACGAGCAGTACTTC. It translates to CASSVRQGAPTYEQYF.

This clone turned up a few times. This chain joins TRBV19 and TRBJ1-2, with unresolved D. From germline, CDR1 is LNHDA and CDR2 SQIVND (reference sequence). Trimming pared 8 bases from V and 0 bases from J, leaving 19 bases between. The CDR3 contains 16 residues. CDR3 amino acids: CASHPLSGNPNYGYTF. CDR3 DNA: TGTGCCAGTCATCCCCTCTCAGGAAACCCTAACTATGGCTACACCTTC.

Only one count was recorded for this clone. J is TRBJ2-5 and V is TRBV9; D ambiguous. Trimming took off 0 bases at V and 5 bases at J, with 14 bases between the two ends. The CDR3 runs to 15 residues. The V gene's germline CDR1 is SGDLS and CDR2 YYNGEE. This CDR3 is CASSVADSSAETQYF. CDR3 bases: TGTGCCAGCAGCGTAGCTGACTCGTCGGCGGAGACCCAGTACTTC.

A single count supports this clone. The CDR3 loop reads CASSLLTLDYEQYF. The CDR3 nucleotides are TGTGCCAGCAGCTTGTTGACCCTTGACTACGAGCAGTACTTC. The chain carries TRBV5-6 and TRBJ2-7; D unclear. Trimming cost V 1 base and J 3 bases, with 11 bases left between them. The germline gives CDR1 SGHDT, CDR2 YYEEEE. The CDR3 consists of 14 residues.

This sequence joins TRBV27 and TRBJ2-3, with TRBD2 matching over 12 bases. The CDR3 spans 15 residues. Germline CDR1 and CDR2: MNHEY and SMNVEV (reference sequence). The V gene end was trimmed by 4 bases and the J gene end by 6 bases; junction bases not matched to a gene: 5. The CDR3 DNA reads as TGTGCCAGCAGTTCGACTAGCGGGAGTTTTGATACGCAGTATTTT. It translates to CASSSTSGSFDTQYF.

The chain employs TRBV4-1 and TRBJ2-7; a possible D gene is TRBD2 (6 bases). Trimming removed 1 base from V and 1 base from J, with 14 bases in between. CDR1 and CDR2 (germline): MGHRA, YSYEKL. The CDR3 loop spans 16 amino acids. The chain's CDR3 is CASSQGRGGSSYEQYF. The CDR3 region has the DNA TGCGCCAGCAGCCAAGGGAGGGGTGGGAGTTCCTACGAGCAGTACTTC.

The chain uses TRBV2 and TRBJ2-1; D perhaps matches TRBD2 (6 bases). Looked up from germline, CDR1 is SNHLY and CDR2 is FYNNEI. V was clipped by 10 bases and J by 5 bases, with 21 bases between them. This CDR3 comprises 15 residues. CDR3 sequence reads: CATAKDYFIDNEQFF. The CDR3 nucleotides are TGTGCCACCGCGAAGGACTACTTCATTGACAATGAGCAGTTCTTC.

Concerning this clone itself: Other DNA sequences from this sample encode an identical CDR3 as well. The gene calls are TRBV27 and TRBJ2-1; 8 bases match TRBD2. Unmatched junction bases numbered 1, after V lost 2 bases and J lost 4 bases. The CDR3 length is 14 residues. Germline V CDR1 and CDR2: MNHEY, SMNVEV (reference sequence). For the CDR3, the DNA is TGTGCCAGCAGTTTAACTAGCGGTTACAATGAGCAGTTCTTC. Its protein product is CASSLTSGYNEQFF.

V gene TRBV28 combines with J gene TRBJ2-7, with 8 bases lining up with TRBD2. The CDR3 has 15 amino acids. Germline lookup yields CDR1 MDHEN and CDR2 SYDVKM. The V gene end was trimmed by 8 bases and the J gene end by 5 bases; junction bases not matched to a gene: 14. DNA of the CDR3: TGTGCCAGCTTCCCCTACCAGCGGGGGATCCACGAGCAGTACTTC. It specifies CASFPYQRGIHEQYF.

J is TRBJ2-1 and V is TRBV19; 8 nucleotides align to TRBD2. From germline, CDR1 is LNHDA and CDR2 SQIVND (reference sequence). V trimming: 3 bases; J trimming: 8 bases; junction bases outside the gene matches: 9. This CDR3 has 15 residues. This CDR3 is CASSISGSSFDEQFF. Here the CDR3 DNA reads TGTGCCAGTAGTATCAGCGGGAGTAGTTTCGATGAGCAGTTCTTC.

The V gene is TRBV14, the J gene TRBJ2-1; the D gene is possibly TRBD2 (5 bases). Germline loops: CDR1 SGHDN, CDR2 FVKESK. The V and J ends lost 0 bases and 8 bases respectively, with 8 bases between them. The CDR3 is 13 amino acids. The CDR3 reads CASSQDKRHEQFF. The DNA for the CDR3 is TGTGCCAGCAGCCAAGATAAGCGGCATGAGCAGTTCTTC.

This clone appeared once. The rearrangement uses TRBV4-1 and TRBJ2-7, with D perhaps given as TRBD1 or TRBD2 (5 bases each). This CDR3 spans 14 amino acids. Trimming took off 0 bases at V and 3 bases at J, with 9 bases between the two ends. Germline V CDR1 and CDR2: MGHRA, YSYEKL. The CDR3 DNA sequence: TGCGCCAGCAGCCAAGATGGGGGTAACTACGAGCAGTACTTC. Amino acid sequence: CASSQDGGNYEQYF.

CDR3 sequence: CAINQDRHFNEKLFF. CDR3 bases: TGTGCCATCAATCAGGACAGGCATTTTAATGAAAAACTGTTTTTT. J is TRBJ1-4 and V is TRBV10-3, with 7 bases identical to TRBD1. The CDR3 totals 15 residues. The V and J ends lost 7 bases and 4 bases, in that order; junction bases with no gene match: 9. Germline V gene data show CDR1 as ENHRY and CDR2 as SYGVKD.

The rearrangement uses TRBV14 and TRBJ2-5; perhaps TRBD2 as D (5 bases). This CDR3 comprises 11 residues. The germline V and J ends were trimmed by 5 bases and 7 bases, with 8 bases remaining between them. Germline CDR1 and CDR2: SGHDN and FVKESK. As DNA, the CDR3 is TGTGCCAGCAGCTTCGGAGGGACCCAGTACTTC. It specifies CASSFGGTQYF.

CDR3 nucleotide sequence: TGTGCCAGCAGTTACGAGGGCAATGAGCAGTTCTTC. This codes for CASSYEGNEQFF. V gene TRBV6-5 combines with J gene TRBJ2-1, with a weak D call TRBD2 (5 bases). V was cut by 2 bases and J by 6 bases, with 5 bases left in between. CDR3 length equals 12 residues. Germline V gives CDR1 MNHEY, CDR2 SVGAGI.

The chain is built from TRBV10-3 and TRBJ2-1, with 7 bases matching TRBD2. Per germline, CDR1 ENHRY and CDR2 SYGVKD. This CDR3 region has 17 residues. Trimming at V came to 5 bases and at J to 2 bases, leaving 12 bases not matched to a gene. CDR3 sequence reads: CAISHDPSTSPYNEQFF. The CDR3, as DNA: TGTGCCATCAGTCACGACCCCTCGACTAGCCCCTACAATGAGCAGTTCTTC.

The chain combines TRBV28 with TRBJ2-7; tentative D call: TRBD2 (5 bases). The CDR3 runs to 17 residues. CDR1 is MDHEN and CDR2 is SYDVKM in the germline V gene. Deletions cut 6 bases from V and 0 bases from J, with 21 bases between. The DNA of the CDR3 is TGTGCCAGCAGCGGGCCTTACGGACTTTTCTTCTCCTACGAGCAGTACTTC. This sequence encodes CASSGPYGLFFSYEQYF.

V usage is TRBV27 and J usage is TRBJ2-7; tentative D call: TRBD2 (5 bases). From germline, CDR1 is MNHEY and CDR2 SMNVEV (reference sequence). The CDR3 extends over 14 amino acids. V lost 6 bases and J 3 bases, leaving 15 bases between the germline ends. The CDR3 protein is CASSLAGFGYEQYF. The CDR3 DNA is TGTGCCAGCAGCCTCGCGGGCTTCGGCTACGAGCAGTACTTC.

As regards this clone: Other nucleotide sequences from this sample produce the same CDR3. The chain has TRBV27 and TRBJ2-7; 7 bases agree with TRBD1. Germline V gene sequence: CDR1 MNHEY, CDR2 SMNVEV (reference sequence). The CDR3 extends over 15 amino acids. V shed 3 bases and J 0 bases; nucleotides not matched to a gene: 5. CDR3 in amino acids: CASSLLGGGSYEQYF. The CDR3 coding sequence is TGTGCCAGCAGTTTGCTAGGGGGCGGCTCCTACGAGCAGTACTTC.